This entry lists 21 T cell receptor beta chains sequenced from one sample in a study of Tregs in tolerant kidney transplant recipients. The repertoire was sequenced with immunoSEQ multiplex PCR; TCRdb's copy has only in-frame clones and lacks some. In all, the sample yields 50,000 to 65,000 clones. The sequences come from CD4+ T cells from blood, collected before the transplant. The source of these receptors is a human donor who received a combined kidney and bone marrow transplant.

As for this clone: The missing CDR3 end, 3 residues past where the read stops, is filled in from the germline J gene. V is TRBV7-9 and J is TRBJ2-3; D unresolved. Per germline, CDR1 SEHNR and CDR2 FQNEAQ (reference sequence). The CDR3 sequence is 15 residues long. Trimming shortened V by 1 base and J by 4 bases, and 12 bases separated the two germline ends. The CDR3 here is CASSLGRVGSDTQYF. The DNA read from the CDR3 is TGTGCCAGCAGCTTAGGTAGGGTAGGGTCAGATACG.

Incomplete CDR3 DNA: TGCGCCAGCAGCCGGACTGAAGGGGAG. Encoded protein: CASSRTEGE. The full CDR3 protein reads CASSRTEGELFF. The rearrangement joins TRBV5-1 to TRBJ2-2; possibly TRBD2 for D (5 bases). The read terminates 3 residues ahead of where the CDR3 ends, so the germline J gene completes it. Germline CDR1 SGHRS, CDR2 YFSETQ. CDR3 length: 12 amino acids. Trimming shortened V by 4 bases and J by 8 bases, and 9 bases separated the two germline ends.

Points on this clone: Sequencing ends 3 residues short of the CDR3 end; the germline J gene provides the rest. This chain connects TRBV19 to TRBJ1-1; D is unclear. The ends were cut back, 5 bases at V and 4 bases at J, with 8 bases in the middle. Germline assignment: CDR1 LNHDA and CDR2 SQIVND (reference sequence). The CDR3 loop spans 12 amino acids. CDR3 bases read: TGTGCCAGTAGTCAGTGGTCCACTGAA. Translating it yields CASSQWSTE. The whole CDR3 protein is CASSQWSTEAFF.

As for this clone: The read ends 3 residues before the CDR3 terminus; that terminus is restored from the germline J gene. V gene TRBV7-6 combines with J gene TRBJ2-3, with TRBD2 matching 8 bases. CDR3 length: 18 amino acids. The V gene end was trimmed by 1 base and the J gene end by 4 bases; junction bases not matched to a gene: 13. Looked up from germline, CDR1 is SGHVS and CDR2 is FNYEAQ. Partial CDR3 DNA: TGTGCCAGCAGCTTAGGGGCGGTAGGAGCGGGGGTGGCAGATACG. Translated: CASSLGAVGAGVADT. The whole CDR3 protein reads CASSLGAVGAGVADTQYF.

For this clone: The CDR3 end falls 3 residues outside the read, so it is completed with the germline J gene. V is TRBV7-6 and J is TRBJ2-7; no clear D gene. The germline V and J ends were trimmed by 5 bases and 2 bases, with 19 bases remaining between them. CDR1 and CDR2 (germline): SGHVS, FNYEAQ. This CDR3 has 16 residues. The CDR3 bases that were read are TGTGCCAGCAGCCCTATCCTGGGCTATCTTCCCTACGAG. It is translated as CASSPILGYLPYE. The whole CDR3 is CASSPILGYLPYEQYF.

A note on this clone: The sequenced fragment ends 3 residues before the CDR3 boundary, so the rest is inferred from the germline J gene. This sequence joins TRBV19 and TRBJ2-1; 9 nucleotides match TRBD2. The length of the CDR3 is 21 residues. After removal of 4 bases from V and 0 bases from J, the junction contained 19 bases not matched to a gene. CDR1 and CDR2 from the germline V gene are LNHDA and SQIVND (reference sequence). The CDR3 sequence is CASSKETSGLVSPFSYNEQFF. The DNA read from the CDR3 is TGTGCCAGTAGTAAGGAAACTAGCGGGTTAGTATCCCCCTTCTCCTACAATGAG.

Points on this clone: The read halts 3 residues ahead of the CDR3 end, with the missing end drawn from the germline J gene. The V and J genes are TRBV18 and TRBJ2-2; D is unresolved. The CDR3 totals 15 residues. CDR1 and CDR2 (germline): KGHSH, LQKENI. Trimming cost V 1 base and J 4 bases, with 10 bases left between them. The DNA read from the CDR3 is TGTGCCAGCTCACCACATTCACCAGGCACCGGGGAG. This sequence encodes CASSPHSPGTGE. The complete CDR3 sequence is CASSPHSPGTGELFF.

Comments on this clone: The read halts 3 residues ahead of the CDR3 end, with the missing end drawn from the germline J gene. The V gene is TRBV7-2, the J gene TRBJ1-1; D may be TRBD1 (6 bases). The germline gives CDR1 SGHTA, CDR2 FQGNSA. The CDR3 is 14 residues long. The V gene lost 5 bases and the J gene lost 7 bases, with 17 bases spanning the gap. The CDR3 bases that were read are TGTGCCAGCAGCCCGTCACAGGGTATAGGTGAA. Protein sequence: CASSPSQGIGE. The whole CDR3 is CASSPSQGIGEAFF.

In regard to this clone: Read sequence stops 3 residues before the CDR3 end, and the germline J gene provides the missing end. V usage is TRBV7-2 and J usage is TRBJ2-3; no clear D gene. Trimming shortened V by 3 bases and J by 1 base, and 8 bases separated the two germline ends. The CDR3 covers 14 residues. The germline V gene encodes CDR1 SGHTA and CDR2 FQGNSA. CDR3 in amino acids: CASSFRVGTDTQYF. Incomplete CDR3 DNA: TGTGCCAGCAGCTTCCGGGTCGGCACAGATACG.

About this clone itself: The read is 3 residues too short to cover the CDR3 end, so that end is filled in from the germline J gene. The chain is built from TRBV5-6 and TRBJ1-2; D is unresolved. The V end was cut by 0 bases, the J end by 7 bases, with 13 bases between. This CDR3 contains 14 residues. The germline gives CDR1 SGHDT, CDR2 YYEEEE. CDR3 DNA, as far as it was read: TGTGCCAGCAGCTTGGAGGGCAGGCATCTTGGC. It yields the protein CASSLEGRHLG. The complete CDR3 protein is CASSLEGRHLGYTF.

On this clone itself: The read stops 3 residues short of the end of the CDR3; the missing end is completed from the germline J gene. The chain combines TRBV14 with TRBJ1-2; perhaps TRBD1 as D (5 bases). Germline CDR1 and CDR2: SGHDN and FVKESK. Deletions cut 2 bases from V and 4 bases from J, with 8 bases between. CDR3 length: 13 amino acids. Here the CDR3 reads CASSQSGPYGYTF. CDR3 bases read: TGTGCCAGCAGCCAATCAGGGCCCTATGGC.

Worth noting for this clone: The CDR3 extends 3 residues past the end of the read, so its final part is completed from the germline J gene. The chain carries TRBV20-1 and TRBJ2-1; D possibly corresponds to TRBD1 (5 bases). The CDR3 spans 12 residues. In germline, CDR1 is DFQATT, CDR2 SNEGSKA (reference sequence). The CDR3 loop reads CATGRVYNEQFF. The CDR3 bases that were read are TGCGCAACAGGAAGGGTCTACAATGAG.

In the case of this clone: The read comes to an end 3 residues before the CDR3 does, leaving the germline J gene to fill in the end. This chain links TRBV2 with TRBJ1-1; a weak D match, TRBD1 (6 bases). V dropped 6 bases and J dropped 1 base, with 9 bases sitting between them. Germline V gene sequence: CDR1 SNHLY, CDR2 FYNNEI. This CDR3 contains 13 residues. The CDR3 here is CASSATGNTEAFF. The covered CDR3 bases are TGTGCCAGCAGCGCGACAGGGAACACTGAA.

As for this clone: The missing CDR3 end, 3 residues past where the read stops, is filled in from the germline J gene. This chain links TRBV5-1 with TRBJ1-6; the D is unclear. Looked up from germline, CDR1 is SGHRS and CDR2 is YFSETQ. The V end was cut by 4 bases, the J end by 6 bases, with 11 bases between. CDR3 length: 14 amino acids. The CDR3 reads CASSHTEFNSPLHF. The sequenced CDR3 bases are TGCGCCAGCAGCCATACAGAATTTAATTCACCC.

A remark on this clone: The observed sequence ends 3 residues before the CDR3 terminus, with the missing tail filled in from the germline J gene. V usage is TRBV18 and J usage is TRBJ2-1; 10 nucleotides align to TRBD2. This CDR3 is built from 18 residues. CDR1 is KGHSH and CDR2 is LQKENI in the germline V gene. The V segment lost 4 bases and the J segment 5 bases; nucleotides outside the gene matches: 14. This chain's CDR3 is CASSQRSPSGGIHNEQFF. CDR3 DNA, as far as it was read: TGTGCCAGCTCACAGCGGAGTCCTAGCGGGGGAATACACAATGAG.

On this clone: The read falls 3 residues short of the CDR3 end, and the missing part is taken from the germline J gene. This chain connects TRBV20-1 to TRBJ2-5; 8 positions match TRBD1. The CDR3 is 14 residues long. J gave up 4 bases and V 2 bases, and 6 bases lay outside the gene matches. Germline assignment: CDR1 DFQATT and CDR2 SNEGSKA (reference sequence). CDR3 region: CSARSRTGRETQYF. The covered CDR3 bases are TGCAGTGCTAGATCCCGGACAGGGCGAGAGACC.

With respect to this clone: The CDR3 end lies 3 residues beyond the end of the read and is filled in from the germline J gene. The V call is TRBV11-2, the J call TRBJ1-5; D perhaps matches TRBD1 (6 bases). Germline values: CDR1 SGHAT, CDR2 FQNNGV. V was shortened by 3 bases and J by 4 bases, with 10 bases between the two germline ends. There are 14 residues in the CDR3. The CDR3 loop reads CASSLDSRNQPQHF. The part of the CDR3 DNA that was read is TGTGCCAGCAGCTTGGACAGCCGAAATCAGCCC.

In regard to this clone: One end of the junction does not line up with germline, which may come from a read error. The CDR3 extends 3 residues past the end of the read, so its final part is completed from the germline J gene. The chain combines TRBV27 with TRBJ1-5, with 10 bases identical to TRBD1. The CDR3 extends over 14 amino acids. Germline V CDR1 and CDR2: MNHEY, SMNVEV (reference sequence). The CDR3 region is CAGSGQGGNQPQHF. The covered CDR3 bases are TGTGCCGGCAGTGGACAGGGGGGAAATCAGCCC.

CDR3 residues: CASSLKTGGNYGYTF. The covered CDR3 bases are TGTGCCAGTAGTCTGAAGACAGGAGGAAACTATGGC. The chain employs TRBV19 and TRBJ1-2, with D possibly matching TRBD1 (6 bases). Sequencing ends 3 residues short of the CDR3 end; the germline J gene provides the rest. The CDR3 is 15 amino acids. V lost 5 bases and J 2 bases, leaving 15 bases between the germline ends. Germline V CDR1 and CDR2: LNHDA, SQIVND (reference sequence).

In the case of this clone: The read ends 3 residues shy of where the CDR3 ends; the end is completed using the germline J gene. The chain carries TRBV30 and TRBJ1-1; D remains ambiguous. The V end was cut by 2 bases, the J end by 1 base, with 14 bases between. The CDR3 runs 15 residues. The germline V gene has CDR1 GTSNPN and CDR2 SVGIG (reference sequence). CDR3 sequence: CAWSLAGDPNTEAFF. Incomplete CDR3 DNA: TGTGCCTGGAGTTTGGCGGGAGACCCGAACACTGAA.

Comment on this clone: The read halts 3 residues ahead of the CDR3 end, with the missing end drawn from the germline J gene. The gene calls are TRBV19 and TRBJ1-5; perhaps TRBD1 as D (6 bases). The CDR3 is made up of 12 amino acids. Deletions cut 5 bases from V and 7 bases from J, with 9 bases between. Germline V CDR1 and CDR2: LNHDA, SQIVND (reference sequence). The part of the CDR3 DNA that was read is TGTGCCAGTAGTCACACAGGGCAGCCC. Amino acid sequence: CASSHTGQP. The CDR3 reads in full as CASSHTGQPQHF.